This TCR beta chain was sequenced for a study of Graves' ophthalmopathy and Graves' hyperthyroidism. At the level of the study: At initial diagnosis, peripheral blood was obtained, and this preceded any treatment. General study points: Appearing in blood as well were most expanded thyroid clonotypes above 0.001 frequency.

This CDR3 comprises 13 residues. V was clipped by 6 bases and J by 5 bases; unmatched bases: 6. Germline V gene data show CDR1 as MRHNA and CDR2 as SNTAGT. A note on this clonotype: What it recognizes is unknown.

TCR beta CDR3 amplification used RNA transcripts. RT-PCR with HTBI primers came first, then second-round multiplex PCR. TCRdb itself ran the multiplex PCR reads through MiXCR, one entry per CDR3 protein. Found here are 400,000 or so distinct CDR3 sequences, about 18% of them singletons; the top ten hold 2.4%. The receptor's source is an adult woman with stable Graves' hyperthyroidism. The sample comprised peripheral blood. The chain links TRBV6-4 to TRBJ2-5; 7 bases fit TRBD1. CDR3 DNA sequence: TGTGCCAGCAGACTGACAGGGACGGAGACCCAGTACTTC. Protein sequence: CASRLTGTETQYF.